Listed below are T cell receptor beta chains from one sample, sequenced in a study of blood T cell repertoires in COVID-19. Method: immunoSEQ multiplex PCR; TCRdb's copy keeps in-frame clones and lacks some. The sample consists of 310,000 or so clones, 80% to 90% of them appearing once. The sample consisted of peripheral blood. The receptors come from a man aged 18 to 30 who had recovered from COVID-19. The CDR3 runs from the conserved cysteine through the conserved F or W. D genes are given only for firm matches. Clone sizes are given selectively: once, few, many, or a class where the clone is expanded.

>14|NA|NA|TRBJ1-6|TRBV3-1/TRBV3-2
CASSQLGADSPLHF
TGTGCCAGCAGCCAACTGGGGGCGGATTCACCCCTCCACTTT
>19|TRBD2|NA|TRBJ2-2|TRBV7-2
CASSLYLIGLAGDTGELFF
TGTGCCAGCAGCTTATACCTAATCGGACTAGCGGGAGACACCGGGGAGCTGTTTTTT
>15|TRBD1|once|TRBJ1-1|TRBV3-1/TRBV3-2
CASSRDRGMNTEAFF
TGTGCCAGCAGCCGGGACAGGGGAATGAACACTGAAGCTTTCTTT
>14|NA|NA|TRBJ2-2|TRBV18
CASSPAGYTGELFF
TGTGCCAGCTCACCCGCGGGGTACACCGGGGAGCTGTTTTTT
>16|NA|NA|TRBJ1-5|TRBV18
CASSSGAGSPNQPQHF
TGTGCCAGCTCATCCGGGGCGGGGTCACCAAATCAGCCCCAGCATTTT
>19|TRBD1|NA|TRBJ1-4|TRBV2
CASSSPLDRGRISSEKLFF
TGTGCCAGCAGTTCTCCCTTGGACAGGGGGCGAATTTCGTCTGAAAAACTGTTTTTT
>13|TRBD2|NA|TRBJ2-5|TRBV5-1
CASSFGGQETQYF
TGCGCCAGCAGCTTCGGGGGGCAAGAGACCCAGTACTTC
>16|TRBD1|NA|TRBJ1-5|TRBV5-1
CASSLAGTDSNQPQHF
TGCGCCAGCAGCTTGGCTGGGACAGATAGCAATCAGCCCCAGCATTTT
>18|NA|NA|TRBJ1-1|TRBV7-9
CASSLMGYRDKMNTEAFF
TGTGCCAGCAGCTTAATGGGCTACAGGGATAAGATGAACACTGAAGCTTTCTTT
>14|NA|once|TRBJ1-1|TRBV6-5
CASIMGGAETEAFF
TGTGCCAGCATTATGGGAGGTGCGGAGACTGAAGCTTTCTTT
>14|NA|NA|TRBJ2-7|TRBV6-5
CASSYGQSSYEQYF
TGTGCCAGCAGTTACGGACAGTCCTCCTACGAGCAGTACTTC
>19|TRBD2|once|TRBJ2-3|TRBV11-2
CASSLSAVLAGGGTDTQYF
TGTGCCAGCAGCTTAAGTGCGGTCCTGGCGGGAGGGGGCACAGATACGCAGTATTTT
>14|TRBD1|NA|TRBJ1-1|TRBV6-4
CASSAGTGSTRRTF
TGTGCCAGCAGCGCCGGGACAGGGTCTACCAGACGGACCTTT
>13|NA|NA|TRBJ2-7|TRBV7-5
CARSPQGAGEQYF
TGTGCCAGAAGCCCACAGGGGGCAGGGGAGCAGTACTTC
>14|TRBD2|NA|TRBJ2-7|TRBV12-5
CASGLSGGAKEQYF
TGTGCTAGTGGTTTAAGCGGGGGGGCGAAGGAGCAGTACTTC
>17|NA|NA|TRBJ2-6|TRBV9
CASSVVGGRGGANVLTF
TGTGCCAGCAGCGTAGTGGGTGGGAGAGGTGGGGCCAACGTCCTGACTTTC
>15|NA|NA|TRBJ2-2|TRBV6-4
CASSDSIGGTGELFF
TGTGCCAGCAGTGACTCGATAGGCGGGACCGGGGAGCTGTTTTTT
>16|TRBD1|once|TRBJ2-3|TRBV19
CASSIEGQTLTDTQYF
TGTGCCAGTAGTATAGAGGGACAGACCCTCACAGATACGCAGTATTTT
>20|TRBD1|NA|TRBJ2-2|TRBV18
CASSPSMKSQDRTNTGELFF
TGTGCCAGCTCACCATCAATGAAGTCTCAGGACAGGACGAACACCGGGGAGCTGTTTTTT
>13|NA|NA|TRBJ2-1|TRBV12-3/TRBV12-4
CASGSEYYNEQFF
TGTGCCAGCGGGAGTGAGTACTACAATGAGCAGTTCTTC
>12|NA|NA|TRBJ1-2|TRBV19
CASSINNYGYTF
TGTGCCAGTAGTATCAATAACTATGGCTACACCTTC
>17|TRBD2|NA|TRBJ2-2|TRBV4-3
CASSQEHAGGPSGELFF
TGCGCCAGCAGCCAAGAGCACGCGGGGGGGCCTTCCGGGGAGCTGTTTTTT
>14|TRBD2|NA|TRBJ2-1|TRBV5-4
CASSRAGGANEQFF
TGTGCCAGCAGCCGCGCCGGGGGGGCAAATGAGCAGTTCTTC
>13|NA|NA|TRBJ1-2|TRBV5-1
CASSLGGQDGYTF
TGCGCCAGCAGCTTAGGAGGGCAGGATGGCTACACCTTC
>13|NA|NA|TRBJ1-5|TRBV7-9
CASSLSFGQPQHF
TGTGCCAGCAGCTTATCATTCGGTCAGCCCCAGCATTTT
>14|TRBD1|NA|TRBJ1-2|TRBV6-6
CASSYAGTGGGYTF
TGTGCCAGCAGTTACGCCGGGACAGGGGGAGGCTACACCTTC
>13|NA|NA|TRBJ2-5|TRBV5-1
CASSLGGQETQYF
TGCGCCAGCAGCTTGGGAGGACAAGAGACCCAGTACTTC
>14|NA|few|TRBJ2-7|TRBV2
CASVFSLGSYEQYF
TGTGCCAGCGTCTTTTCACTCGGGTCCTACGAGCAGTACTTC
>14|NA|NA|TRBJ2-2|TRBV2
CASSEVFNTGELFF
TGTGCCAGCAGTGAAGTCTTCAACACCGGGGAGCTGTTTTTT
>14|TRBD1|once|TRBJ1-6|TRBV6-5
CASKRDSWISPLHF
TGTGCCAGCAAGAGGGACAGTTGGATTTCACCCCTCCACTTT
>14|TRBD1|NA|TRBJ2-1|TRBV28
CASGPGQGYNEQFF
TGTGCCAGCGGACCGGGACAGGGATACAATGAGCAGTTCTTC
>16|TRBD2|NA|TRBJ2-7|TRBV12-5
CASGLGGTSGGREQYF
TGTGCTAGTGGTTTAGGAGGGACTAGCGGGGGACGCGAGCAGTACTTC
>15|TRBD2|NA|TRBJ2-3|TRBV27
CASSPPGGRTDTQYF
TGTGCCAGCAGTCCGCCGGGAGGGCGCACAGATACGCAGTATTTT
>16|NA|NA|TRBJ2-3|TRBV4-1
CASSQELGGHGYTQYF
TGCGCCAGCAGCCAAGAATTGGGGGGGCATGGCTATACGCAGTATTTT
>15|NA|NA|TRBJ2-3|TRBV27
CASSFQAGPTDTQYF
TGTGCCAGCAGTTTTCAGGCGGGACCCACAGATACGCAGTATTTT
>15|NA|NA|TRBJ2-7|TRBV27
CASSLRGTATYEQYF
TGTGCCAGCAGTTTACGGGGGACTGCCACCTACGAGCAGTACTTC
>16|NA|NA|TRBJ2-7|TRBV7-3
CASSPEGQSNFYEQYF
TGTGCCAGCAGCCCGGAGGGACAGAGTAATTTCTACGAGCAGTACTTC
>14|TRBD1|NA|TRBJ1-2|TRBV10-2
CASRATGGNYGYTF
TGCGCCAGCAGAGCGACAGGGGGCAACTATGGCTACACCTTC
>15|NA|NA|TRBJ1-2|TRBV7-9
CASSLATQGVYGYTF
TGTGCCAGCAGCTTAGCGACGCAGGGCGTATATGGCTACACCTTC
>16|TRBD2|NA|TRBJ2-3|TRBV9
CASSVVGTRYTDTQYF
TGTGCCAGCAGCGTAGTGGGGACTAGATACACAGATACGCAGTATTTT
>15|NA|NA|TRBJ1-4|TRBV14
CASSQATGINEKLFF
TGTGCCAGCAGCCAAGCCACAGGGATTAATGAAAAACTGTTTTTT
>14|NA|NA|TRBJ1-4|TRBV2
CASIERRGHEKLFF
TGTGCCAGCATCGAAAGGAGGGGTCACGAAAAACTGTTTTTT
>15|TRBD1|NA|TRBJ2-3|TRBV5-1
CASSSGQGTTDTQYF
TGCGCCAGCAGCTCGGGACAGGGGACTACAGATACGCAGTATTTT
>14|TRBD1|once|TRBJ2-7|TRBV4-1
CASSQVGQSYEQYF
TGCGCCAGCAGCCAAGTGGGACAGTCCTACGAGCAGTACTTC
>16|NA|NA|TRBJ1-2|TRBV9
CASSVSGGALNYGYTF
TGTGCCAGCAGCGTGAGTGGAGGGGCCTTAAACTATGGCTACACCTTC
>18|TRBD2|once|TRBJ2-7|TRBV5-1
CASSRGGLAGPSSYEQYF
TGCGCCAGCAGCCGGGGGGGACTAGCGGGCCCTTCCTCCTACGAGCAGTACTTC
>14|NA|NA|TRBJ2-7|TRBV18
CASSPRDSFYEQYF
TGTGCCAGCTCACCCCGGGACTCCTTCTACGAGCAGTACTTC